This T cell receptor beta chain derives from a study of shared clonotypes between healthy human individuals. Study-wide findings and caveats: Generally, naive subsets came out with larger estimated richness than memory subsets.

CDR3 size: 13 residues. V lost 1 base and J 5 bases, leaving 7 bases between the germline ends. CDR1 and CDR2 from the germline V gene are MGHRA and YSYEKL. Genomic DNA per cell subset filled all wells of several immunoSEQ plates. Sorted-subset replicate PCR reactions were performed with around 200 ng DNA, corresponding to roughly 29,000 T cell genomes. Sequencing was performed with immunoSEQ multiplex PCR; in TCRdb, only in-frame clones are kept and a portion is missing. The repertoire holds approximately 2,000,000 clones, roughly 93% seen once, with more than 1.5% in the top ten. As defined, naive CD8 cells were CD45RO-negative and positively selected for CCR7, with terminally differentiated effector memory CD45RA+ cells excluded. The donor cohort consisted entirely of Caucasian adults residing in Nashville, Tennessee. On this clone: Antigen: not known.

This clonotype was sampled from a man aged 18 to 29 in good health. Some clones in this sample may be carry-over from other donors' samples. Sequencing was performed on naive CD8+ T cells from PBMCs. The rearrangement uses TRBV4-1 and TRBJ2-3; D unresolved. This chain's CDR3 is CASSQAWGDTQYF. The CDR3 nucleotides are TGCGCCAGCAGCCAAGCATGGGGAGATACGCAGTATTTT.